This T cell receptor (beta chain) was captured in a study of cytomegalovirus exposure and HLA in healthy donors. Study-level results: A later analysis showed HLA-associated TCR beta chains outstripping equally common others in clonal expansion. A few chains tied to CMV proved CMV antigen-specific in vitro.

This clone was recorded a few times. Its antigen is undetermined. When sampled, the donors appeared nominally healthy, though they likely had unrecorded immune exposures. The primer mix had 60 Vbeta and 13 Jbeta primers. Libraries were prepared by immunoSEQ multiplex PCR; TCRdb keeps only in-frame clonotypes and omits some of them. The sample has 150,000 to 200,000 clones; 70% to 80% are singletons. The germline V gene encodes CDR1 MGHRA and CDR2 YSYEKL. There are 15 residues in the CDR3. J lost 2 bases, V lost 4 bases, and 1 base had no gene match. Sequenced input: PBMCs. This sequence was found in a middle-aged woman in good health and CMV-seronegative. V is TRBV4-1 and J is TRBJ2-1; 11 bases line up with TRBD2. For the CDR3, the DNA is TGCGCCAGCAGCCTAGCGGGAGGGACCTACAATGAGCAGTTCTTC. Its protein is CASSLAGGTYNEQFF.